The rows below give T cell receptor beta chains drawn from one sample of a study of CD8 T cells in ankylosing spondylitis. TCRdb fed the 5' RACE reads into MiXCR, producing one record per CDR3 protein. The table lists 100,000 to 150,000 distinct CDR3 sequences, around 8.5% of them singletons. The sample was blood, either unsorted or a sorted T cell fraction (not recorded which). The source is a male donor with ankylosing spondylitis or in good health (not recorded which). The CDR3 runs from the conserved cysteine through the conserved F or W. D genes are given only for firm matches. Clone size is given for some rows only: seen once, a few or many times, or a class if the clone is expanded.

j_call: TRBJ2-1
clone_size: many
d_call: TRBD2
v_call: TRBV27
cdr3_nt: TGTGCCAGCAGTTTAGTGGCGGGAGCTTATGTCAGCGATGAGCAGTTCTTC
cdr3_aa: CASSLVAGAYVSDEQFF

j_call: TRBJ2-5
clone_size: many
d_call: TRBD2
v_call: TRBV20-1
cdr3_nt: TGCAGTGCTAGATCTTCTAGCGGGAGGGTTCGGGAGACCCAGTACTTC
cdr3_aa: CSARSSSGRVRETQYF

j_call: TRBJ2-3
clone_size: NA
d_call: TRBD1
v_call: TRBV7-3
cdr3_nt: TGTGCCAGCAGCCGGACAGGGGGCGCGGATACGCAGTATTTT
cdr3_aa: CASSRTGGADTQYF

j_call: TRBJ2-7
clone_size: few
d_call: TRBD1
v_call: TRBV12-3/TRBV12-4
cdr3_nt: TGTGCCAGCAGTGCCGGGACAGGGCGCTCCTACGAGCAGTACTTC
cdr3_aa: CASSAGTGRSYEQYF

j_call: TRBJ2-7
clone_size: many
d_call: TRBD2
v_call: TRBV20-1
cdr3_nt: TGCAGTGCACCCGGGACTACTTTAGCCTACGAGCAGTACTTC
cdr3_aa: CSAPGTTLAYEQYF

j_call: TRBJ2-5
clone_size: NA
d_call: NA
v_call: TRBV7-6
cdr3_nt: TGTGCCAGCAGCTTAGCTTCCGGGACATACGAGACCCAGTACTTC
cdr3_aa: CASSLASGTYETQYF

j_call: TRBJ2-1
clone_size: many
d_call: TRBD2
v_call: TRBV19
cdr3_nt: TGTGCCAGTAGACCCTCAACTAGCGGGAGGGGCCTATGGGAGCAGTTCTTC
cdr3_aa: CASRPSTSGRGLWEQFF

j_call: TRBJ1-5
clone_size: NA
d_call: NA
v_call: TRBV18
cdr3_nt: TGTGCCAGCTCACCATTAAAGGGCGATCAGCCCCAGCATTTT
cdr3_aa: CASSPLKGDQPQHF

j_call: TRBJ1-2
clone_size: many
d_call: TRBD1
v_call: TRBV20-1
cdr3_nt: TGCAGTGCTAGAGTTGGGACAGGGGGCCATGGCTACACCTTC
cdr3_aa: CSARVGTGGHGYTF

j_call: TRBJ2-7
clone_size: NA
d_call: NA
v_call: TRBV11-2
cdr3_nt: TGTGCCAGCAGCCCGTATCCGGGGACAAGCTCCTACGAGCAGTACTTC
cdr3_aa: CASSPYPGTSSYEQYF

j_call: TRBJ2-1
clone_size: many
d_call: NA
v_call: TRBV24-1
cdr3_nt: TGTGCCACCAGTGATTCCGGGCGGGCTCAGGGGTATGAGCAGTTCTTC
cdr3_aa: CATSDSGRAQGYEQFF

j_call: TRBJ1-5
clone_size: many
d_call: NA
v_call: TRBV20-1
cdr3_nt: TGCAGTGCTAGAGATCTAGGGGGGCTGGGGAGCAATCAGCCCCAGCATTTT
cdr3_aa: CSARDLGGLGSNQPQHF

j_call: TRBJ2-3
clone_size: many
d_call: NA
v_call: TRBV7-2
cdr3_nt: TGTGCCAGCAGCTTAGGAGGTCGTACTCTGAAGACAGATACGCAGTATTTT
cdr3_aa: CASSLGGRTLKTDTQYF

j_call: TRBJ2-1
clone_size: many
d_call: TRBD2
v_call: TRBV29-1
cdr3_nt: TGCAGCGTGGAACTAGCGGGAGGGACAATAGGTTACAATGAGCAGTTCTTC
cdr3_aa: CSVELAGGTIGYNEQFF

j_call: TRBJ1-1
clone_size: NA
d_call: TRBD1
v_call: TRBV6-2/TRBV6-3
cdr3_nt: TGTGCCAGCAGAAGACAGGGAGAAAGCACTGAAGCTTTCTTT
cdr3_aa: CASRRQGESTEAFF

j_call: TRBJ2-5
clone_size: many
d_call: TRBD1
v_call: TRBV7-2
cdr3_nt: TGTGCCAGCAGCTTAGCCGGGACAGGGGTCCAAGAGACCCAGTACTTC
cdr3_aa: CASSLAGTGVQETQYF

j_call: TRBJ2-7
clone_size: many
d_call: TRBD2
v_call: TRBV29-1
cdr3_nt: TGCAGCGTTGAATCCGGGAGGTACGAGCAGTACTTC
cdr3_aa: CSVESGRYEQYF

j_call: TRBJ2-1
clone_size: NA
d_call: TRBD2
v_call: TRBV7-2
cdr3_nt: TGTGCCAGCAGCTTAGCAGGGACTAGCGGTCAGTTCTTC
cdr3_aa: CASSLAGTSGQFF

j_call: TRBJ1-1
clone_size: few
d_call: NA
v_call: TRBV14
cdr3_nt: TGTGCCAGCGGTCAGCTCGAAGCTTTCTTT
cdr3_aa: CASGQLEAFF

j_call: TRBJ2-3
clone_size: many
d_call: TRBD2
v_call: TRBV20-1
cdr3_nt: TGCAGTGCTAGAGATATGAGCGGGAGGGCTGGAGATACGCAGTATTTT
cdr3_aa: CSARDMSGRAGDTQYF

j_call: TRBJ2-1
clone_size: many
d_call: TRBD2
v_call: TRBV5-1
cdr3_nt: TGCGCCAGCAGCTTGGTCGGAGCGGGAGGGCTCAATGAGCAGTTCTTC
cdr3_aa: CASSLVGAGGLNEQFF

j_call: TRBJ2-1
clone_size: many
d_call: NA
v_call: TRBV5-1
cdr3_nt: TGCGCCAGCGCCTATCTAGCTGCCAATGAGCAGTTCTTC
cdr3_aa: CASAYLAANEQFF

j_call: TRBJ1-1
clone_size: many
d_call: TRBD1
v_call: TRBV7-9
cdr3_nt: TGTGCCAGCAGCTTAGGAGAGGGGACAGGAATGGGGACTGAAGCTTTCTTT
cdr3_aa: CASSLGEGTGMGTEAFF

j_call: TRBJ2-5
clone_size: NA
d_call: NA
v_call: TRBV5-1
cdr3_nt: TGCGCCAGCAGCGATTGGACTACGCAAGAGACCCAGTACTTC
cdr3_aa: CASSDWTTQETQYF

j_call: TRBJ1-5
clone_size: many
d_call: NA
v_call: TRBV12-3/TRBV12-4
cdr3_nt: TGTGCCAGCAGCCTCGACAAGAACAATCAGCCCCAGCATTTT
cdr3_aa: CASSLDKNNQPQHF

j_call: TRBJ2-1
clone_size: many
d_call: TRBD2
v_call: TRBV27
cdr3_nt: TGTGCCAGCAGTTTTACCGGGAGGGCCAATGAGCAGTTCTTC
cdr3_aa: CASSFTGRANEQFF

j_call: TRBJ1-6
clone_size: many
d_call: NA
v_call: TRBV9
cdr3_nt: TGTGCCAGCAGCGAGTATGGGGATTCACCCCTCCACTTT
cdr3_aa: CASSEYGDSPLHF